What follows is one T cell receptor (beta chain) and its context. Its antigen is still unknown. V lost 5 bases to trimming and J lost 2 bases, with 13 bases between them. The CDR3 totals 14 residues. Per germline, CDR1 SEHNR and CDR2 FQNEAQ (reference sequence). The sample originates from a study of blood T cells in healthy people across ages. Study-level points and caveats: Researchers report that TCR beta diversity correlated strongly with naive T cell percentage.

A J-beta primer mix and a sample-barcoded 5' primer were used in a second PCR of about 6 to 12 cycles. One entry per CDR3 protein, called by TCRdb with MiXCR from the 5' RACE reads. Among around 800,000 distinct CDR3 sequences listed, around 62% were seen once. The V call is TRBV7-9, the J call TRBJ2-7; the D is unclear. The sequencing input was blood. This clonotype was sampled from a man younger than 45 in good health. CDR3 in DNA: TGTGCCAGCAGCCCGCTTTCACCCGCCTACGAGCAGTACTTC. It yields the protein CASSPLSPAYEQYF. The entire variable domain, with the rest obtained from reference TRBV7-9 and TRBJ2-7, is as follows: DTGVSQNPRHKITKRGQNVTFRCDPISEHNRLYWYRQTLGQGPEFLTYFQNEAQLEKSRLLSDRFSAERPKGSFSTLEIQRTEQGDSAMYLCASSPLSPAYEQYFGPGTRLTVT.